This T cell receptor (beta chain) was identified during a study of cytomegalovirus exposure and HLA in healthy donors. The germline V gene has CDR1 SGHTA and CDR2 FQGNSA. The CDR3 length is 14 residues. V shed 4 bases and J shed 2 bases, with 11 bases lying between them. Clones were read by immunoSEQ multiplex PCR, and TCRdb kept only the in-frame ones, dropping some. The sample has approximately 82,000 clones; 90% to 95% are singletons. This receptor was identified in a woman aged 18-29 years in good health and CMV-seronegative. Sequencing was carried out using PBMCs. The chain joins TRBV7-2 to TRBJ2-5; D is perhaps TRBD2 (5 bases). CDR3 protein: CASSSPGEQETQYF. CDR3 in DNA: TGTGCCAGCAGCTCCCCCGGGGAACAAGAGACCCAGTACTTC.